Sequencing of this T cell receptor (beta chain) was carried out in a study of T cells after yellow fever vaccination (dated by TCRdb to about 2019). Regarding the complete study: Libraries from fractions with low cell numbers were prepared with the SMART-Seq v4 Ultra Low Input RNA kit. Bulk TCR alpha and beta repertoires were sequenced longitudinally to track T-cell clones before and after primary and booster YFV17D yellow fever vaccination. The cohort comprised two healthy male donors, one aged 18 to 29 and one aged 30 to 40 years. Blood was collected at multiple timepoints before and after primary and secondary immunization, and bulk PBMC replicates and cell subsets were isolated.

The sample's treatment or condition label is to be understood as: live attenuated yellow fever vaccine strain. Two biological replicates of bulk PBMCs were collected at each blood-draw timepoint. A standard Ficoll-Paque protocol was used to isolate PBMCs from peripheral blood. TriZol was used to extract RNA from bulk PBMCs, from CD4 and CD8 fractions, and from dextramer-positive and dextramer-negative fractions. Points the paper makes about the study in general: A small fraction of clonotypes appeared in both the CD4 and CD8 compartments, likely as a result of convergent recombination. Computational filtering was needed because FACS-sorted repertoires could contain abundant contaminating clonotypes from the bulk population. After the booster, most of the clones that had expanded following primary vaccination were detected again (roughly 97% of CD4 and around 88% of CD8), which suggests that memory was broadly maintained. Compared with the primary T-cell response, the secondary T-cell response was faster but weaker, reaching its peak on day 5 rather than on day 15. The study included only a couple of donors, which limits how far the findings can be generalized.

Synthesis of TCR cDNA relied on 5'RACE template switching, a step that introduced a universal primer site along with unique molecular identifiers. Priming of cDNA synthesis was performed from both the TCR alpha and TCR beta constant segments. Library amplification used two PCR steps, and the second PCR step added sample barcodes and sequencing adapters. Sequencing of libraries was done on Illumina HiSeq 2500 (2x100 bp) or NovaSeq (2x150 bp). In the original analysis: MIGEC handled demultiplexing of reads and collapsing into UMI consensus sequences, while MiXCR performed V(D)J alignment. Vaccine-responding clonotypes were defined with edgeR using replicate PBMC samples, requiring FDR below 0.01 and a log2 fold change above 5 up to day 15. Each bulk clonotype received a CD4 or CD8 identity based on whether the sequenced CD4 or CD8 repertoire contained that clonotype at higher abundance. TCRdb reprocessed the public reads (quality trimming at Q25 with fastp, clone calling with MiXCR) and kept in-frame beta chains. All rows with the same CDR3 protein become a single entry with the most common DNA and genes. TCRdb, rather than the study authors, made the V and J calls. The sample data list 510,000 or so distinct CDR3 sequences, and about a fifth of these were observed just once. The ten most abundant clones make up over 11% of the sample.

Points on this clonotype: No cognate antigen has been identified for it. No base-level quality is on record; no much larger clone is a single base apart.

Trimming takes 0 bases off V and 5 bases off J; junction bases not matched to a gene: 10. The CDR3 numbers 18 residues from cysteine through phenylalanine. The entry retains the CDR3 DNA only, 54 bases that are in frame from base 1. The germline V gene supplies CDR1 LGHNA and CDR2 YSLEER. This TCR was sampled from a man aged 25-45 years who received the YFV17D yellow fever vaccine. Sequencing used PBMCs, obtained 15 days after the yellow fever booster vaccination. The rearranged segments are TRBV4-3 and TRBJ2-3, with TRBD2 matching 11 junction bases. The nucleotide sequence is TGCGCCAGCAGCCAAGATCGACTAACTAGCGGGAGCCTAGATACGCAGTATTTT. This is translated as CASSQDRLTSGSLDTQYF.